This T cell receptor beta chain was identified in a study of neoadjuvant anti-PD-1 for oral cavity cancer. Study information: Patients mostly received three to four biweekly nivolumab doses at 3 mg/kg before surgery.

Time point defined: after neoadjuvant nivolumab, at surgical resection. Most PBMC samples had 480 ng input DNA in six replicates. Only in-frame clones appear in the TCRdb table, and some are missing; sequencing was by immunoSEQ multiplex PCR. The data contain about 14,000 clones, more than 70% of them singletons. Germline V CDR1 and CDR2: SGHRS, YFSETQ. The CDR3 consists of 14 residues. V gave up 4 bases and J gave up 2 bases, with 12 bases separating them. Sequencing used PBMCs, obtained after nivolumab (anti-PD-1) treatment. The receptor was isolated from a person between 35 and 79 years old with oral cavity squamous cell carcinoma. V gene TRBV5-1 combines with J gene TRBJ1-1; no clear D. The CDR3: CASSINTFNTEAFF. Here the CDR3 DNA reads TGCGCCAGCAGCATAAACACCTTTAACACTGAAGCTTTCTTT.